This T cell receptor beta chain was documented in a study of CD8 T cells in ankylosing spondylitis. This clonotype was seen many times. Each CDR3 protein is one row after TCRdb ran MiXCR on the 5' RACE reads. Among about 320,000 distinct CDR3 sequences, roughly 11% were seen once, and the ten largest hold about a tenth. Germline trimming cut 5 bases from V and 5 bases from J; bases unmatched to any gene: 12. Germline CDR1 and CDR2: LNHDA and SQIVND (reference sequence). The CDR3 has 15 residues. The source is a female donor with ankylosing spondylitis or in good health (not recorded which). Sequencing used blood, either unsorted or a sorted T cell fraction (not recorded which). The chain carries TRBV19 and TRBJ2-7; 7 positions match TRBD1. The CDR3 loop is CASSRQTGMTDEQYF. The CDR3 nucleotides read TGTGCCAGTAGTCGGCAGACAGGGATGACCGACGAGCAGTACTTC.